Shown below are 22 T cell receptor beta chains from a single sample sequenced in a study of PD-L1 blockade in urothelial cancer. The protocol was immunoSEQ multiplex PCR, while the TCRdb copy is restricted to in-frame clones and leaves out a portion. Of around 47,000 clones listed, around 80% were seen once; the top ten hold around 14%. As for time point: peripheral blood 6 weeks after treatment start. Sample: PBMCs, taken around atezolizumab (anti-PD-L1) treatment. These receptors all come from a man aged 60-69 years with urothelial cancer.

This clone was observed a handful of times. The V gene is TRBV20-1, the J gene TRBJ1-1, with a weak D call TRBD1 (5 bases). Trimming took off 6 bases at V and 5 bases at J, with 10 bases between the two ends. In germline, CDR1 is DFQATT, CDR2 SNEGSKA (reference sequence). This CDR3 comprises 11 residues. The CDR3 here is CSATKGTEAFF. The CDR3 DNA sequence: TGCAGTGCCACCAAGGGGACTGAAGCTTTCTTT.

This chain uses TRBV30 with TRBJ2-1; 9 bases are shared with TRBD1. This CDR3 region has 14 residues. CDR1 and CDR2 (germline): GTSNPN, SVGIG (reference sequence). Trimming cost V 7 bases and J 8 bases; bases outside gene matches: 12. The CDR3 sequence: CASSQGAKVYEQFF. In DNA form, the CDR3 reads TGTGCCTCCTCACAGGGGGCTAAGGTTTATGAGCAGTTCTTC.

The gene calls are TRBV2 and TRBJ2-7; D is unclear. This CDR3 has 13 residues. The V and J ends lost 6 bases and 2 bases respectively, with 11 bases between them. Germline CDR1 reads SNHLY; CDR2 reads FYNNEI. The CDR3 DNA follows: TGTGCCAGCAGAACCACGGTCCCCTACGAGCAGTACTTC. Translating it yields CASRTTVPYEQYF.

The rearrangement links TRBV7-6 to TRBJ1-6, with unresolved D. Deletions cut 3 bases from V and 8 bases from J, with 14 bases between. The CDR3 has 15 residues. CDR1 is SGHVS and CDR2 is FNYEAQ in the germline V gene. CDR3 loop: CASSFSVGQDSPLHF. As DNA, the CDR3 is TGTGCCAGCAGCTTCAGTGTGGGTCAGGATTCACCCCTCCACTTT.

The genes are TRBV18 and TRBJ1-4, with a weak D call TRBD1 (6 bases). From germline, CDR1 is KGHSH and CDR2 LQKENI. Trimming left V 5 bases short and J 5 bases short, with 9 bases between. The CDR3 contains 13 residues. CDR3 DNA sequence: TGTGCCAGCTCAAGTGGACAGAATGAAAAACTGTTTTTT. It translates to CASSSGQNEKLFF.

V is TRBV6-6 and J is TRBJ2-7; maybe TRBD2 (5 bases). Between the trimmed V and J ends, which lost 7 bases and 6 bases, there was a span of 19 bases. Germline CDR1 reads MNHNY; CDR2 reads SVGAGI (reference sequence). This CDR3 contains 14 residues. CDR3 coding DNA: TGTGCCAGCATTAAAGGGAGCTTATTCTCCGAGCAGTACTTC. Its protein product is CASIKGSLFSEQYF.

V and J are TRBV10-3 and TRBJ2-3; D possibly corresponds to TRBD2 (6 bases). The CDR3 loop spans 14 amino acids. From germline, CDR1 is ENHRY and CDR2 SYGVKD. V lost 8 bases to trimming and J lost 6 bases, with 18 bases between them. The CDR3 loop is CAIRGMSGIDTQYF. The CDR3 coding sequence is TGTGCCATCCGGGGGATGAGCGGCATCGATACGCAGTATTTT.

The chain is built from TRBV5-1 and TRBJ2-3; 9 bases fit TRBD1. Per germline, CDR1 SGHRS and CDR2 YFSETQ. V lost 3 bases, J lost 2 bases, and 4 bases stayed unmatched. This CDR3 has 15 amino acids. The CDR3 loop is CASSSGQGYTDTQYF. The CDR3 DNA reads TGCGCCAGCAGCTCGGGACAGGGCTACACAGATACGCAGTATTTT. The complete variable domain, with remaining parts taken from reference TRBV5-1 and TRBJ2-3, reads KAGVTQTPRYLIKTRGQQVTLSCSPISGHRSVSWYQQTPGQGLQFLFEYFSETQRNKGNFPGRFSGRQFSNSRSEMNVSTLELGDSALYLCASSSGQGYTDTQYFGPGTRLTVL.

This clone appeared once. The DNA for the CDR3 is TGTGCCAGCAGCTTAGGAGTACAAGAGACCCAGTACTTC. Translating it yields CASSLGVQETQYF. J is TRBJ2-5 and V is TRBV7-8; D remains unclear. This CDR3 has 13 residues. V lost 1 base and J lost 2, with 5 bases in between. Germline V lookup: CDR1 SGHVS, CDR2 FQNEAQ.

The rearrangement uses TRBV19 and TRBJ2-1, with 8 positions matching TRBD1. Germline lookup yields CDR1 LNHDA and CDR2 SQIVND (reference sequence). There are 14 residues in the CDR3. V was clipped by 7 bases and J by 8 bases; unmatched bases: 10. The CDR3 region has the DNA TGTGCCAGTAATCAGGGGGCTGGAATGGATGAGCAGTTCTTC. Translation: CASNQGAGMDEQFF.

V usage is TRBV7-2 and J usage is TRBJ2-7, with D unresolved. Germline CDR1 reads SGHTA; CDR2 reads FQGNSA. The CDR3 consists of 13 residues. Trimming took off 1 base at V and 2 bases at J, with 6 bases between the two ends. The chain's CDR3 is CASSLGGTYEQYF. The CDR3 coding sequence is TGTGCCAGCAGCTTAGGCGGTACCTACGAGCAGTACTTC.

The chain employs TRBV10-1 and TRBJ2-1; D not resolved. Trimming stripped 4 bases from V and 8 bases from J, with 18 bases between. CDR1 is WNHNN, CDR2 SYGVQD, per germline (reference sequence). The CDR3 spans 15 residues. CDR3 region: CASSGDGRESDEQFF. The DNA of the CDR3 is TGCGCCAGCAGTGGTGACGGCCGAGAGAGCGATGAGCAGTTCTTC.

This clone is a singleton in its sample. In nucleotides, the CDR3 is TGTGCCAGCTCACCACAGAGAGCGGGGTTCTCCTCCTACGAGCAGTACTTC. The encoded protein is CASSPQRAGFSSYEQYF. The chain has TRBV18 and TRBJ2-7; 7 bases line up with TRBD2. The V gene's germline CDR1 is KGHSH and CDR2 LQKENI. The CDR3 is 17 amino acids. The V and J ends lost 1 base and 0 bases, in that order; junction bases with no gene match: 9.

The chain couples TRBV7-2 to TRBJ2-5, with no clear D. V dropped 1 base and J dropped 2 bases, with 5 bases sitting between them. Per the germline V gene, CDR1 is SGHTA and CDR2 is FQGNSA. There are 13 residues in the CDR3. CDR3 loop: CASSLGAQETQYF. CDR3 nucleotide sequence: TGTGCCAGCAGCTTAGGGGCGCAAGAGACCCAGTACTTC. Filled out from reference TRBV7-2 and TRBJ2-5, the complete variable domain reads GAGVSQSPSNKVTEKGKDVELRCDPISGHTALYWYRQSLGQGLEFLIYFQGNSAPDKSGLPSDRFSAERTGGSVSTLTIQRTQQEDSAVYLCASSLGAQETQYFGPGTRLLVL.

The chain couples TRBV6-1 to TRBJ2-3, with a possible D match to TRBD1 (5 bases). The V end lost 1 base, the J end lost 3 bases, and 11 bases lay between the germline ends. CDR3 length equals 15 residues. CDR1 is MNHNS and CDR2 is SASEGT in the germline V gene. CDR3 amino acids: CASSEVRGVTDTQYF. CDR3 nucleotides: TGTGCCAGCAGTGAAGTTAGGGGCGTAACAGATACGCAGTATTTT.

This chain uses TRBV5-1 with TRBJ2-3, with 12 bases fitting TRBD2. J gave up 3 bases and V 1 base, and 3 bases lay outside the gene matches. Germline CDR1 SGHRS, CDR2 YFSETQ. The CDR3 runs to 16 residues. In nucleotides, the CDR3 is TGCGCCAGCAGCTTGTCCGGGACTAGCGGGACAGATACGCAGTATTTT. Its translation: CASSLSGTSGTDTQYF.

The chain has TRBV5-6 and TRBJ2-7; 10 nucleotides line up with TRBD2. CDR1 is SGHDT, CDR2 YYEEEE, per germline. This CDR3 region has 18 residues. V lost 0 bases to trimming and J lost 2 bases; unmatched junction nucleotides: 11. CDR3 in amino acids: CASSLARIAGGIAYEQYF. CDR3 DNA: TGTGCCAGCAGCTTGGCCAGAATAGCGGGGGGTATTGCCTACGAGCAGTACTTC.

The rearrangement links TRBV5-1 to TRBJ2-2, with D hard to call. Germline-derived CDR1 and CDR2 are SGHRS and YFSETQ. Trimming removed 2 bases at V and 5 bases at J, with 7 bases between. The length of the CDR3 is 13 residues. The CDR3 protein is CASSFTVTGELFF. The CDR3 coding sequence is TGCGCCAGCAGCTTTACAGTTACCGGGGAGCTGTTTTTT.

The chain has TRBV7-2 and TRBJ2-5, with D maybe TRBD2 (7 bases). Germline-derived CDR1 and CDR2 are SGHTA and FQGNSA. Trimming cost V 1 base and J 4 bases, with 13 bases left between them. This CDR3 is 15 amino acids long. Here the CDR3 reads CASSLVNRGGETQYF. The DNA of the CDR3 is TGTGCCAGCAGCTTAGTTAATAGGGGGGGAGAGACCCAGTACTTC.

In its sample, this clone was seen many times. The gene calls are TRBV12-5 and TRBJ1-2, with a tentative D call TRBD1 (5 bases). This CDR3 contains 12 residues. V was pared by 7 bases and J by 7 bases, with 13 bases between. Germline assignment: CDR1 LGHNT and CDR2 FRNRAP. The CDR3 reads CASADGGFGYTF. CDR3 nucleotide sequence: TGTGCTAGTGCGGACGGGGGATTTGGCTACACCTTC.

The genes are TRBV11-2 and TRBJ2-3; 14 positions agree with TRBD2. The CDR3 covers 15 residues. The trim removed 5 bases at V and 6 bases at J, leaving 4 bases unmatched. CDR1 is SGHAT and CDR2 is FQNNGV in the germline V gene. The CDR3 nucleotides are TGTGCCAGCAGCCCCCGGACTAGCGGGGGGGATACGCAGTATTTT. Its translation is CASSPRTSGGDTQYF.

This sequence joins TRBV7-2 and TRBJ1-1; 10 bases are shared with TRBD1. CDR3 length: 13 amino acids. The germline CDR1 and CDR2 sequences are SGHTA and FQGNSA. After removal of 5 bases from V and 11 bases from J, the junction contained 8 bases not matched to a gene. CDR3 in DNA: TGTGCCAGCAGCACCGGACAGGGGGAGAAGGCTTTCTTT. Translation: CASSTGQGEKAFF. The variable domain in full, completed from reference TRBV7-2 and TRBJ1-1, reads GAGVSQSPSNKVTEKGKDVELRCDPISGHTALYWYRQSLGQGLEFLIYFQGNSAPDKSGLPSDRFSAERTGGSVSTLTIQRTQQEDSAVYLCASSTGQGEKAFFGQGTRLTVV.